The present TCR beta chain was sequenced within a study of prognosis after radiotherapy for stage I lung cancer listed by TCRdb under 2021. The study in broad terms: Between early 2018 and early 2019, 15 to 20 stage I NSCLC patients were enrolled in Nanjing, China. This study profiled peripheral blood TCR beta repertoires from stage I NSCLC patients before and after stereotactic body radiotherapy and linked the repertoires to distant failure. About 15 of the patients were found to have newly diagnosed primary stage I lung tumors, and roughly 5 were living with oligometastatic NSCLC after surgical resection of the primary tumor. The study sequenced 38 blood samples from about 19 patients, one before and one after SBRT per patient. The cohort included about 12 men and over 5 women, with a median age of approximately 73 years and a range of about 50 to 85 years. About 20% of the 19 patients developed distant metastases after SBRT, at a median of approximately 7 months; the other 15 showed no significant progression. Image-guided IMRT or VMAT was used to deliver SBRT in 3 to 5 fractions at a biologically effective dose of at least 100 Gy. Tumor histology was squamous cell carcinoma in seven patients and adenocarcinoma in approximately 11. Concurrent therapy was not administered to any patient alongside SBRT. Every patient was deemed medically inoperable, approximately 11 because of comorbidities and more than 5 because they refused surgery.

Two rounds of multiplex PCR on genomic DNA were used to amplify the TCR beta CDR3 region. The first PCR round used primers specific to each TRBV and TRBJ gene, and the primer sequences were filed in Chinese patent CN105087789A. Universal primers were used in the second round of PCR. The Roche High Pure PCR Template Preparation Kit was used to extract genomic DNA from frozen PBMCs. Paired-end sequencing with 151 bp reads was performed on the libraries using an Illumina HiSeq 3000. The study's own analysis went as follows. CutAdapt was used to discard raw reads that did not contain the multiplex PCR primer sequences. PEAR was used to merge high-quality paired reads into contigs. TRB V, D and J gene segments were assigned to each contig with MiXCR by alignment to reference sequences. To remove sequencing errors, CDR3 sequences were clustered according to base quality and sequence similarity. Shannon entropy normalized by the natural log of productive TCR sequence number was used as the measure of diversity. Clonality was defined as one minus Shannon entropy divided by the natural log of the number of unique clonotypes. Progression-free survival cut-offs for repertoire metrics were chosen using the Youden index of ROC curves, with analyses run in R 3.5.3. TCRdb handled the public reads itself, with Q25 trimming in fastp and clone calling in MiXCR, and kept productive beta chains. Rows with a matching CDR3 protein are joined into one entry that keeps the most common DNA and genes. What appears here as the V and J calls and clone size reflects TCRdb's work, not the paper's. For this sample the table gives about 36,000 distinct CDR3 sequences, of which about 34% were detected only once. Of the sample, around 17% is held by the ten largest clones.

This clonotype has a count of ten or more. Its antigen target is currently unknown. The record has no base qualities; no much larger clone is one base away. All patients had node-negative disease on CT and PET/CT, and none had a history of other malignancies or prior chemotherapy or radiotherapy. At each of the two time points, 6 to 7 milliliters of peripheral venous blood were collected into EDTA tubes. Ficoll-Paque Plus density-gradient centrifugation was used to isolate PBMCs. Right after collection, samples were kept at -80 degrees C until analysis. General study outcomes and caveats: Whether the expanded TCR clones were tumor-specific was not determined. TRBV and TRBJ usage frequencies reportedly varied with metastasis status, involving two V genes at baseline and about 10 V and two J genes after SBRT. After SBRT, the count of unique TCR clones dropped from a median of about 10,000 beforehand to roughly 6,800 afterward (Wilcoxon paired P=0.011). The small cohort and short follow-up limited the study, so independent validation of the findings is needed. Post-SBRT Shannon entropy and its change from baseline were lower in patients who developed distant metastases; baseline Shannon entropy was not associated with metastases. None of the reported P values were adjusted for multiple comparisons.

The germline V gene supplies CDR1 SGHVS and CDR2 FNYEAQ. V gives up 5 bases and J gives up 8 bases, and the segment between their germline ends measures 9 bases. There are 12 amino acids in the CDR3, from cysteine to phenylalanine inclusive. Only the CDR3 DNA stays, 36 bases, in frame from base 1. This clonotype originated in a donor aged 50 or older with non-small cell lung cancer. This sequence uses TRBV7-6 and TRBJ1-4, with the D gene not confidently named. Sequences were derived from PBMCs, sampled before or after stereotactic body radiation therapy (not recorded which). The sequence in DNA is TGTGCCAGCAGCATGGGCGGGGAAAAACTGTTTTTT. This codes for CASSMGGEKLFF.